The sequence of this TCR beta chain was determined in a study of siplizumab effects on memory and regulatory T cells. Cells from the mixed lymphocyte reaction underwent coculture for under seven days at 37 degrees C. Study-wide findings and caveats: In unstimulated cells, naive T cells appeared more diverse than memory T cells and seemed major alloresponse contributors.

The assay was immunoSEQ multiplex PCR, and TCRdb's table has in-frame clones only and misses some. The sample yields more than 13,000 clones, around 40% seen once. V lost 4 bases to trimming and J lost 9 bases, with 12 bases between them. This CDR3 has 12 amino acids. The germline CDR1 and CDR2 sequences are MGHDK and SYGVNS. On this clone itself: Its target is not known.

V and J are TRBV25-1 and TRBJ1-1, with D possibly matching TRBD1 (6 bases). The TCR sequence derives from a human donor in good health; the cells came from an allogeneic mixed lymphocyte reaction. Some clones in this sample may be carry-over from other donors' samples. The sequenced sample was CFSE-low (dividing) CD4+ T cells sorted from an allogeneic mixed lymphocyte reaction. The CDR3 DNA reads TGTGCCAGCAGTGTGGTGGGGGCTAAAGCTTTCTTT. Amino acids: CASSVVGAKAFF.